Only a few counts were recorded for the clone carrying this T cell receptor beta chain. The sample is drawn from a study of T cells in Graves' hyperthyroidism and ophthalmopathy. RNA transcripts provided the source from which TCR beta CDR3 regions were amplified. Using the HTBI primer set, a first-round RT-PCR was run on the TCR CDR3. One entry per CDR3 protein, called by TCRdb with MiXCR from the multiplex PCR reads. This sample has approximately 520,000 distinct CDR3 sequences; 20% occur once, and the top ten carry more than 25%. The junction had 7 bases not matched to a gene; V was cut back by 7 bases and J by 1 base. Germline CDR1 is SNHLY and CDR2 is FYNNEI. The CDR3 is made up of 14 amino acids.

This TCR derives from a man aged 18 to 30 with Graves' hyperthyroidism. The specimen was blood. The rearrangement uses TRBV2 and TRBJ2-7, with 7 bases fitting TRBD1. CDR3 residues: CASIKQGWSYEQYF. For the CDR3, the DNA is TGTGCCAGCATTAAACAGGGGTGGTCCTACGAGCAGTACTTC.